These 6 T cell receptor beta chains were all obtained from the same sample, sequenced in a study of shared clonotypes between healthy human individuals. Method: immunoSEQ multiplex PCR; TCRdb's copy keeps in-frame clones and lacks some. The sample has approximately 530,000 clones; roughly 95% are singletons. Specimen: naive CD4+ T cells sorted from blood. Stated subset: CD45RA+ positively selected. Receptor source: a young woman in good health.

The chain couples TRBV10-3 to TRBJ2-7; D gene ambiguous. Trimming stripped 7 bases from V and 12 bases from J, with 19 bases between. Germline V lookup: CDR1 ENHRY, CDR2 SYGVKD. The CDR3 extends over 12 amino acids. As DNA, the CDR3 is TGTGCCATCACCGGAACTGGATTAGTTTTGTACTTC. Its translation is CAITGTGLVLYF.

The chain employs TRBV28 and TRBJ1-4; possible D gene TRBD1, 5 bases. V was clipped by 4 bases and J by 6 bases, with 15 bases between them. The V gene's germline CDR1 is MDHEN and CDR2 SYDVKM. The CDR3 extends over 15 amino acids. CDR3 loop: CASSYLRVRHEKLFF. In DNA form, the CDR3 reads TGTGCCAGCAGTTATCTCAGGGTCCGACATGAAAAACTGTTTTTT.

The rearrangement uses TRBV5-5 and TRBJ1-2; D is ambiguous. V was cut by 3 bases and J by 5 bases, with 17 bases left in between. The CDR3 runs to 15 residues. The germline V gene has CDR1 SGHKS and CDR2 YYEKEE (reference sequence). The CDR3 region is CASSSFSQTLYGYTF. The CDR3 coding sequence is TGTGCCAGCAGCTCCTTCTCACAGACGCTATATGGCTACACCTTC.

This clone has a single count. CDR3 in DNA: TGTGCCAGCAGCGATGGACAGAACACCGGGGAGCTGTTTTTT. Residues: CASSDGQNTGELFF. The gene calls are TRBV7-7 and TRBJ2-2, with D possibly being TRBD1 (5 bases). The V and J ends lost 5 bases and 1 base respectively, with 8 bases between them. Looked up from germline, CDR1 is SSHAT and CDR2 is FNYEAQ (reference sequence). The CDR3 covers 14 residues.

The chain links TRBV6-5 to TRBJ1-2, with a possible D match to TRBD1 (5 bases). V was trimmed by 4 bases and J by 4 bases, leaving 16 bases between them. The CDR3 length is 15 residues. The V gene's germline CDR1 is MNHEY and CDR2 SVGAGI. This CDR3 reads CASSSFVAGSYGYTF. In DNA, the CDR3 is TGTGCCAGCAGTTCCTTTGTGGCAGGGAGCTATGGCTACACCTTC.

The CDR3 reads CASSSRNRQYF. CDR3 bases: TGTGCCAGCAGTTCCAGGAATCGGCAGTACTTC. The V call is TRBV28, the J call TRBJ2-7; D is undetermined. Trimming stripped 4 bases from V and 9 bases from J, with 10 bases between. The germline V gene has CDR1 MDHEN and CDR2 SYDVKM. This CDR3 has 11 amino acids.